The clone carrying this T cell receptor (beta chain) has just a few counts. Its antigen is not identified. The sample originates from a study of T cells in Graves' hyperthyroidism and ophthalmopathy. Overall study results and limits: Among clonotypes expanded in thyroid above 0.001, most were also found in blood.

V was pared by 6 bases and J by 1 base, with 4 bases between. Germline values: CDR1 MNHEY, CDR2 SMNVEV (reference sequence). The CDR3 spans 11 residues. TCR beta CDR3 sequences were amplified from RNA transcripts. HTBI primers were used for first-round RT-PCR of the TCR CDR3. A single record per CDR3 protein comes from TCRdb applying MiXCR to the multiplex PCR reads. Of about 560,000 distinct CDR3 sequences listed, approximately 14% are singletons. Sequenced: blood. The sequence derives from a woman aged 25 to 39 with Graves' hyperthyroidism. V and J are TRBV27 and TRBJ2-7; D unresolved. Written as DNA, the CDR3 is TGTGCCAGCAGAACTTCCTACGAGCAGTACTTC. Translated: CASRTSYEQYF.